Below, one T cell receptor (beta chain) is given with its context. Its cognate antigen is unknown. This sample is drawn from a study of shared clonotypes between healthy human individuals. Study-wide results and limits: Estimated richness values were generally larger in naive subsets than in memory subsets. Non-shared clonotypes displayed generation probabilities falling below those of clonotypes present in all four donors.

Germline values: CDR1 MGHRA, CDR2 YSYEKL. The CDR3 is 16 residues long. Trimming cost V 0 bases and J 12 bases, with 21 bases left between them. Several immunoSEQ plates received, in even portions, the genomic DNA of each subset. Measured with immunoSEQ multiplex PCR; TCRdb has only the in-frame clones, and not every one. The sample includes millions of clones, 90% to 95% of them seen just once. The sequenced material came from naive CD4+ T cells sorted from blood. Specified subset: CD45RA+ positively selected. The TCR comes from a young man in good health. The chain has TRBV4-1 and TRBJ2-1; D assignment may be TRBD1 or TRBD2 (7 bases each). In DNA, the CDR3 is TGCGCCAGCAGCCAAGACGGACTGCAGGGGGGGTTTGGGCAGTTCTTC. Encoded protein: CASSQDGLQGGFGQFF.